A selection of T cell receptor beta chains follows, all from one sample in a study of blood T cell repertoires in COVID-19. Some clones are missing from TCRdb's copy, which holds only in-frame ones; the method was immunoSEQ multiplex PCR. The sample has about 150,000 clones, around 73% seen once; the top ten hold 6%. The material sequenced was PBMCs or T cells enriched from blood (not recorded which). These receptors all come from a woman between 45 and 60 years old who had recovered from COVID-19. Each CDR3 is given with its conserved first and last residue. The order of the fields is clone size, V gene, CDR3 protein. Rows may omit the clone size; those that give it use once, few, many or a size class.

-,TRBV5-1,CASSLDRGHYGYTF
-,TRBV11-1,CASSWGETEAFF
-,TRBV7-2,CASSFRLAGVQETQYF
once,TRBV28,CASRQQGGNQPQHF
-,TRBV5-1,CASSGGSYEQYF
few,TRBV4-2,CASSQDRDYSNQPQHF
once,TRBV5-1,CASSGTGLRSYEQYF
-,TRBV7-2,CASSPNRVEQYF
-,TRBV27,CASSLQASAEAFF
-,TRBV7-8,CASSLRGSYNEQFF
once,TRBV5-4,CASSLAGLDTEAFF
-,TRBV7-3,CASGAGGNTEAFF
-,TRBV27,CASGSRGTGFRRGYTF
-,TRBV19,CASTIRAREGNQPQHF
few,TRBV12-3/TRBV12-4,CASSFGSNSPLHF
-,TRBV2,CASSEAGQGPDTQYF
-,TRBV5-4,CASSLKMNTEAFF
once,TRBV9,CASSVGGQGGYGYTF
-,TRBV5-6,CASSSGGSNQPQHF
-,TRBV28,CASSPPPGLNEKLFF
-,TRBV18,CASSPRRNTEAFF
-,TRBV7-8,CASSFARGVETQYF
-,TRBV20-1,CSARTGETQYF
-,TRBV9,CASSVIAGGPNEQFF
-,TRBV18,CASSDRGNAEAFF
-,TRBV11-3,CASSQTGGTEQFF
few,TRBV6-5,CASSSQQGGNTEAFF
-,TRBV5-4,CASSPGGGDAETQYF
-,TRBV7-9,CASSQWTGGNYGYTF
-,TRBV5-1,CASRSGTGSTEAFF
once,TRBV7-2,CASSLDRAVQPQHF
-,TRBV5-1,CASSLQGQGISPLHF
-,TRBV28,CASSLGGQGEFYNEQFF
-,TRBV5-1,CASSLDPTADEKLFF
-,TRBV5-1,CASSLGSLSYNEQFF
many,TRBV6-5,CASSSFATGGVSPLHF
-,TRBV28,CASSFVSTVGAPDF
-,TRBV3-1/TRBV3-2,CASSPLRGSGEQFF
-,TRBV13,CASSLRDRYTGYTF
-,TRBV1,CTSSQEDSDTGELFF
few,TRBV7-9,CASTSARYSYNEQFF
-,TRBV7-6,CASSYDRVGTEAFF
-,TRBV7-2,CASSPGQGRNGYTF
-,TRBV5-4,CASSFPGQGGPGELFF
-,TRBV2,CASSQRQGTNQPQHF
few,TRBV19,CASSIDRAAGELFF
-,TRBV5-6,CASSLAGGTGLNYGYTF
-,TRBV28,CASSMGAENTEAFF
-,TRBV3-1/TRBV3-2,CASSQGQNTEAFF